The 2 T cell receptor beta chains below come from one sample, sequenced in a study of T cell changes during pregnancy in multiple sclerosis. Generated by immunoSEQ multiplex PCR, the TCRdb table keeps only in-frame clones and is missing some. The sample holds 40,000 to 55,000 clones, 75% to 95% seen once. The specimen comprised CD8+ T cells from peripheral blood mononuclear cells, sampled after pregnancy. These receptors came from a female donor with multiple sclerosis, enrolled in a pregnancy study.

This sequence joins TRBV29-1 and TRBJ1-4, with 8 bases aligning to TRBD1. This CDR3 spans 12 amino acids. Germline trimming cut 2 bases from V and 8 bases from J; bases unmatched to any gene: 1. The germline CDR1 and CDR2 sequences are SQVTM and ANQGSEA. The CDR3: CSVESGGEKLFF. CDR3 DNA sequence: TGCAGCGTTGAATCAGGGGGCGAAAAACTGTTTTTT.

This chain uses TRBV7-9 with TRBJ2-1, with a weak D call TRBD1 (6 bases). Looked up from germline, CDR1 is SEHNR and CDR2 is FQNEAQ (reference sequence). This CDR3 is 15 amino acids long. The V end was cut by 4 bases, the J end by 6 bases, with 16 bases between. CDR3 residues: CASSSEQGFVNEQFF. In nucleotides, the CDR3 is TGTGCCAGCAGCTCCGAACAGGGATTCGTCAATGAGCAGTTCTTC.